Given below is one T cell receptor beta chain in context. PCR involved 60 Vbeta and 13 Jbeta primers. TCRdb's table, derived via immunoSEQ multiplex PCR, lists solely in-frame clones and lacks some. The sample consists of around 59,000 clones, approximately 80% of them appearing once. Looked up from germline, CDR1 is LNHDA and CDR2 is SQIVND (reference sequence). This CDR3 is 16 amino acids long. The junction had 1 base not matched to a gene; V was cut back by 3 bases and J by 0 bases. These data are taken from a study of cytomegalovirus exposure and HLA in healthy donors. At the level of the study: Among over 300 genotyped donors, about 85% fell in the Caucasian-associated ancestry cluster.

The receptor's source is a woman aged 40 to 50 in good health and CMV-seronegative. Material: PBMCs. V gene TRBV19 combines with J gene TRBJ2-5; 13 nucleotides agree with TRBD2. This CDR3 is CASSMGTSGDQETQYF. CDR3 sequence (DNA): TGTGCCAGTAGTATGGGGACTAGCGGGGACCAAGAGACCCAGTACTTC.